Following are 14 T cell receptor beta chains from one sample sequenced in a study of cytomegalovirus exposure and HLA in healthy donors (dated by TCRdb to 2015 to 2018). Libraries were built with the immunoSEQ multiplex PCR assay. For the multiplex PCR, a mixture combining 60 forward primers for TCR Vbeta segments and 13 reverse primers for TCR Jbeta segments was used. Imported from immuneACCESS, the table was reduced by TCRdb to in-frame sequences with V and J called. These copies leave out some clones; in studies compared against another copy, an unresolved V gene accounts for under half, and the cause of the remainder is not known. The sample includes about 150,000 clones, with about 80% observed a single time. The ten largest clones capture about 13% of the sample. Sequencing was performed on PBMCs. The receptors were gathered from a man in his forties in good health and CMV-seropositive.

V gene TRBV5-1 combines with J gene TRBJ2-5, with D possibly matching TRBD1 (5 bases). Germline CDR1 reads SGHRS; CDR2 reads YFSETQ. CDR3 length equals 16 residues. Between the trimmed V and J ends, which lost 0 bases and 0 bases, there was a span of 12 bases. The CDR3 DNA sequence: TGCGCCAGCAGCTTGGGCCCCGCAGGGAACCAAGAGACCCAGTACTTC. This codes for CASSLGPAGNQETQYF.

This chain joins TRBV21-1 and TRBJ1-5; the table's D call, TRBD1, was not checked against the DNA. TRBV21-1 counts as a pseudogene. The CDR3 consists of 16 residues. CDR3 DNA sequence: TGTGCCAGCAGCAAGGGTGTTAAGGGGGGCAATCAGCCCCAGCATTTT. Translation: CASSKGVKGGNQPQHF.

This rearrangement joins TRBV19 to TRBJ2-6, with TRBD1 matching 7 bases. The CDR3 is made up of 16 amino acids. The germline V gene encodes CDR1 LNHDA and CDR2 SQIVND (reference sequence). Trimming cost V 6 bases and J 3 bases; bases outside gene matches: 8. The CDR3 loop reads CASRDDRALGANVLTF. The CDR3 DNA follows: TGTGCCAGTAGGGATGACAGGGCTCTTGGGGCCAACGTCCTGACTTTC.

CDR3 coding DNA: TGTGCCTGGAGTGTCCAGGGGACCTATGGCTACACCTTC. It yields the protein CAWSVQGTYGYTF. This chain joins TRBV30 and TRBJ1-2, with a weak D call TRBD1 (6 bases). Deletions cut 0 bases from V and 4 bases from J, with 9 bases between. This CDR3 has 13 amino acids. The germline gives CDR1 GTSNPN, CDR2 SVGIG (reference sequence).

CDR3 sequence (DNA): TGTGCCAGCAGTCCGGGAGCCTCTTACACAGATACGCAGTATTTT. This translates into CASSPGASYTDTQYF. The chain recombines TRBV6-6 with TRBJ2-3, with D possibly matching TRBD2 (6 bases). V was pared by 5 bases and J by 2 bases, with 14 bases between. CDR1 and CDR2 from the germline V gene are MNHNY and SVGAGI (reference sequence). The CDR3 runs 15 residues.

The chain employs TRBV10-3 and TRBJ1-5; maybe TRBD1 (5 bases). The ends were cut back, 11 bases at V and 7 bases at J, with 12 bases in the middle. CDR1 and CDR2 from the germline V gene are ENHRY and SYGVKD. This CDR3 has 11 residues. CDR3 nucleotides: TGTGCCGTCGGGACTGGGCAGCCCCAGCATTTT. It encodes CAVGTGQPQHF.

This clone was seen only a few times. This chain connects TRBV7-9 to TRBJ2-4; a possible D gene is TRBD2 (6 bases). The CDR3 contains 14 residues. Trimming left V 1 base short and J 3 bases short, with 7 bases between. CDR1 is SEHNR and CDR2 is FQNEAQ in the germline V gene (reference sequence). The CDR3 DNA is TGTGCCAGCAGCTTAGGGGGGGTCAAAAACATTCAGTACTTC. The encoded protein is CASSLGGVKNIQYF.

A few counts support this clone. CDR3: CASSQQGYGYTF. In nucleotides, the CDR3 is TGTGCCAGCAGCCAACAGGGGTACGGCTACACCTTC. The chain employs TRBV2 and TRBJ1-2; TRBD1 agrees at 7 bases. After removal of 6 bases from V and 8 bases from J, the junction contained 6 bases not matched to a gene. From germline, CDR1 is SNHLY and CDR2 FYNNEI. The CDR3 extends over 12 amino acids.

This CDR3 is CASSLRDYTDTQYF. CDR3 coding DNA: TGCGCCAGCAGCTTGAGGGACTACACAGATACGCAGTATTTT. The chain joins TRBV5-1 to TRBJ2-3, with 7 bases that match TRBD2. V trimming: 1 base; J trimming: 2 bases; junction bases outside the gene matches: 1. CDR3 length equals 14 residues. The germline V gene has CDR1 SGHRS and CDR2 YFSETQ.

The chain carries TRBV2 and TRBJ2-1; D is uncertain. Per the germline V gene, CDR1 is SNHLY and CDR2 is FYNNEI. Trimming left V 2 bases short and J 0 bases short, with 8 bases between. The CDR3 runs 15 residues. The CDR3: CASSEFKSSYNEQFF. The DNA for the CDR3 is TGTGCCAGCAGTGAATTTAAGAGCTCCTACAATGAGCAGTTCTTC. Supplemented by reference TRBV2 and TRBJ2-1, the full variable domain reads EPEVTQTPSHQVTQMGQEVILRCVPISNHLYFYWYRQILGQKVEFLVSFYNNEISEKSEIFDDQFSVERPDGSNFTLKIRSTKLEDSAMYFCASSEFKSSYNEQFFGPGTRLTVL.

The chain is built from TRBV6-5 and TRBJ1-2, with D possibly matching TRBD1 (5 bases). The CDR3 covers 13 residues. From germline, CDR1 is MNHEY and CDR2 SVGAGI. V was trimmed by 6 bases and J by 4 bases, leaving 12 bases between them. DNA for the CDR3: TGTGCCAGCAGGGGCGGGGGGATCTATGGCTACACCTTC. Encoded protein: CASRGGGIYGYTF.

This chain connects TRBV28 to TRBJ1-1, with D possibly TRBD1 on 5 matching bases. Germline loops: CDR1 MDHEN, CDR2 SYDVKM. With 5 bases removed from V and 0 bases from J, the gap between germline ends came to 10 bases. CDR3 size: 14 residues. CDR3 sequence: CASSTGHLNTEAFF. CDR3 nucleotides: TGTGCCAGCAGTACCGGACATCTGAACACTGAAGCTTTCTTT.

V is TRBV9 and J is TRBJ2-7; D uncertain. The V end lost 0 bases, the J end lost 4 bases, and 11 bases lay between the germline ends. Germline CDR1 reads SGDLS; CDR2 reads YYNGEE. This CDR3 is built from 14 residues. The CDR3 nucleotides are TGTGCCAGCAGCGTAGACGTCAGCGTGTACGAGCAGTACTTC. Its translation: CASSVDVSVYEQYF.

V is TRBV9 and J is TRBJ1-4; 8 bases agree with TRBD1. Trimming removed 4 bases from V and 1 base from J; junction bases left unmatched: 12. The CDR3 contains 18 residues. CDR1 SGDLS and CDR2 YYNGEE come from the germline V gene. CDR3: CASSFSPGTGRTNEKLFF. CDR3 DNA: TGTGCCAGCAGCTTCAGTCCCGGGACAGGTCGAACTAATGAAAAACTGTTTTTT. Full variable domain (missing parts from reference TRBV9 and TRBJ1-4): DSGVTQTPKHLITATGQRVTLRCSPRSGDLSVYWYQQSLDQGLQFLIQYYNGEERAKGNILERFSAQQFPDLHSELNLSSLELGDSALYFCASSFSPGTGRTNEKLFFGSGTQLSVL.